The clone carrying this T cell receptor beta chain was seen many times. What it binds is unknown. V lost 7 bases and J 13 bases, leaving 16 bases between the germline ends. Germline V gives CDR1 MNHNY, CDR2 SVGAGI (reference sequence). The CDR3 is made up of 12 amino acids. The data were taken from a study of cytomegalovirus exposure and HLA in healthy donors. Overall study findings and caveats: Most TCR sequences showed up rarely, but some public TCRs showed up in many donors. Immune exposure data for these donors was limited to CMV serostatus. For TCR beta chains, V- and J-gene trimming was later linked to a missense DCLRE1C variant. Later work showed greater clonal expansion in HLA-associated TCR beta chains than in equally common others.

60 Vbeta and 13 Jbeta primers were used in PCR. Profiling relied on immunoSEQ multiplex PCR, and the TCRdb table lists in-frame clones only, not all of them. The table records around 170,000 clones, over 75% of them present only once. Sequenced material: PBMCs. This TCR derives from a man aged 45-65 years in good health and CMV-seropositive. V and J are TRBV6-6 and TRBJ1-4; no definite D call. The CDR3 loop is CASTPGWRGLFF. In DNA, the CDR3 is TGTGCCAGCACCCCGGGGTGGCGGGGACTGTTTTTT.